What follows are 15 T cell receptor beta chains derived from one specimen sequenced in a study of shared clonotypes between healthy human individuals. Selected positively for CCR7 and CD45RO-negative, naive CD8 cells excluded terminally differentiated effector memory CD45RA+ cells. Produced via immunoSEQ multiplex PCR; TCRdb's table is partial and in-frame only. The table includes hundreds of thousands of clones, more than 85% detected once. Sequencing was done on a sample of naive CD8+ T cells sorted from blood. Every receptor here comes from a man in his thirties or forties in good health.

The chain recombines TRBV29-1 with TRBJ2-7, with D hard to call. The ends were cut back, 1 base at V and 3 bases at J, with 13 bases in the middle. Germline CDR1 SQVTM, CDR2 ANQGSEA. CDR3 size: 14 residues. The CDR3 region is CSVEVYVPRYEQYF. The CDR3, as DNA: TGCAGCGTTGAAGTCTATGTCCCTCGCTACGAGCAGTACTTC.

The V gene is TRBV10-3, the J gene TRBJ2-6; D is unclear. Germline CDR1 reads ENHRY; CDR2 reads SYGVKD. V lost 8 bases, J lost 0 bases, and 14 bases lay in between. There are 16 residues in the CDR3. This chain's CDR3 is CAIQKEGSSGANVLTF. In DNA, the CDR3 is TGTGCCATCCAGAAGGAAGGGTCCTCTGGGGCCAACGTCCTGACTTTC.

V and J are TRBV11-2 and TRBJ2-1; possibly TRBD1 or TRBD2 for D (5 bases each). The CDR3 covers 17 residues. The germline gives CDR1 SGHAT, CDR2 FQNNGV. Trimming shortened V by 3 bases and J by 2 bases, and 17 bases separated the two germline ends. The chain's CDR3 is CASSLAWGSGPYNEQFF. The DNA for the CDR3 is TGTGCCAGCAGCTTGGCTTGGGGATCGGGACCCTACAATGAGCAGTTCTTC.

The V gene is TRBV7-9, the J gene TRBJ2-1, with 12 nucleotides matching TRBD1. The CDR3 runs to 16 residues. The germline V gene encodes CDR1 SEHNR and CDR2 FQNEAQ (reference sequence). With 5 bases clipped from V and 5 bases from J, the junction kept 7 bases outside the gene matches. CDR3 residues: CASSPRDRGLDNEQFF. The CDR3 DNA sequence: TGTGCCAGCAGCCCGAGGGACAGGGGGCTGGACAATGAGCAGTTCTTC.

J is TRBJ2-3 and V is TRBV27; the match to TRBD2 covers 7 bases. Per germline, CDR1 MNHEY and CDR2 SMNVEV (reference sequence). V was clipped by 2 bases and J by 3 bases; unmatched bases: 8. This CDR3 is 16 amino acids long. This chain's CDR3 is CASSLLAGEETDTQYF. CDR3 in DNA: TGTGCCAGCAGTTTACTCGCGGGAGAGGAGACAGATACGCAGTATTTT.

This chain links TRBV23-1 with TRBJ2-7, with a tentative D call TRBD2 (5 bases). TRBV23-1 falls under the ORF class, with uncertain function. The CDR3 sequence is 15 residues long. Deletions cut 0 bases from V and 3 bases from J, with 12 bases between. The CDR3 sequence: CASSQSLRENYEQYF. The CDR3 region has the DNA TGCGCCAGCAGTCAATCCCTCCGGGAAAACTACGAGCAGTACTTC.

This clone was detected a few times. The rearrangement joins TRBV11-2 to TRBJ2-1; TRBD2 is a possible D gene (7 bases). Germline V gene lookup returns CDR1 SGHAT and CDR2 FQNNGV. V lost 5 bases and J lost 7, with 15 bases in between. This CDR3 has 14 amino acids. The CDR3: CASSPAEGGNEQFF. For the CDR3, the DNA is TGTGCCAGCAGCCCCGCCGAGGGGGGGAATGAGCAGTTCTTC.

The V and J genes are TRBV14 and TRBJ2-7; TRBD2 is a possible D gene (7 bases). The ends were cut back, 1 base at V and 5 bases at J, with 21 bases in the middle. The CDR3 consists of 17 residues. CDR1 and CDR2 from the germline V gene are SGHDN and FVKESK. The CDR3 is CASSQVPAGQGLDEQYF. CDR3 sequence (DNA): TGTGCCAGCAGCCAAGTTCCAGCGGGACAAGGTTTGGACGAGCAGTACTTC.

The chain couples TRBV9 to TRBJ2-7, with TRBD1 identical over 11 bases. From germline, CDR1 is SGDLS and CDR2 YYNGEE. The CDR3 spans 14 residues. Unmatched junction bases numbered 1, after V lost 3 bases and J lost 2 bases. CDR3 protein: CASSEGQGAYEQYF. CDR3 nucleotide sequence: TGTGCCAGCAGCGAGGGACAGGGGGCCTACGAGCAGTACTTC.

This clone was recorded once. The chain is built from TRBV29-1 and TRBJ2-1, with D hard to call. The CDR3 totals 12 residues. Trimming removed 1 base at V and 8 bases at J, with 9 bases between. Per germline, CDR1 SQVTM and CDR2 ANQGSEA. CDR3 in amino acids: CSVEGLSYEQFF. The CDR3, as DNA: TGCAGCGTTGAAGGCTTGAGCTATGAGCAGTTCTTC.

As for this clone: A read error may account for a junction end that differs from germline. The chain recombines TRBV7-7 with TRBJ2-1; 8 bases are a match to TRBD2. This CDR3 comprises 16 residues. The germline CDR1 and CDR2 sequences are SSHAT and FNYEAQ (reference sequence). The CDR3 region is CASSLEASGRYNEQFF. CDR3 sequence (DNA): TGTGCTAGCAGCTTAGAGGCTAGCGGGCGATACAATGAGCAGTTCTTC.

The gene calls are TRBV5-1 and TRBJ2-2; 9 nucleotides agree with TRBD2. The CDR3 spans 16 residues. Germline lookup yields CDR1 SGHRS and CDR2 YFSETQ. V lost 0 bases and J lost 6; bases outside the gene matches: 6. CDR3 sequence: CASSLVISGSAGELFF. The CDR3 DNA sequence: TGCGCCAGCAGCTTGGTTATTAGCGGGAGCGCCGGGGAGCTGTTTTTT.

In its sample, this clone was seen once. This chain links TRBV19 with TRBJ1-3; D is uncertain. V was trimmed by 5 bases and J by 2 bases, leaving 16 bases between them. In germline, CDR1 is LNHDA, CDR2 SQIVND (reference sequence). The CDR3 has 16 amino acids. CDR3 region: CASSPRGWNPGNTIYF. DNA for the CDR3: TGTGCCAGTAGTCCTCGGGGATGGAATCCTGGAAACACCATATATTTT. The whole variable domain, remainder taken from reference TRBV19 and TRBJ1-3, is DGGITQSPKYLFRKEGQNVTLSCEQNLNHDAMYWYRQDPGQGLRLIYYSQIVNDFQKGDIAEGYSVSREKKESFPLTVTSAQKNPTAFYLCASSPRGWNPGNTIYFGEGSWLTVV.

This chain uses TRBV25-1 with TRBJ2-7; D tentatively reads TRBD1 or TRBD2 (5 bases each). CDR1 is MGHDK, CDR2 SYGVNS, per germline. Trimming removed 1 base at V and 5 bases at J, with 12 bases between. The CDR3 loop spans 14 amino acids. This chain's CDR3 is CASSEFGDRHEQYF. CDR3 sequence (DNA): TGTGCCAGCAGTGAATTTGGGGACCGCCACGAGCAGTACTTC.

The gene calls are TRBV9 and TRBJ2-1; D unresolved. The CDR3 totals 13 residues. V dropped 0 bases and J dropped 4 bases, with 5 bases sitting between them. Germline V lookup: CDR1 SGDLS, CDR2 YYNGEE. The CDR3 reads CASSVGFYNEQFF. The CDR3 DNA reads as TGTGCCAGCAGCGTAGGCTTTTACAATGAGCAGTTCTTC. Based on the CDR3 plus reference TRBV9 and TRBJ2-1, the full variable domain is DSGVTQTPKHLITATGQRVTLRCSPRSGDLSVYWYQQSLDQGLQFLIQYYNGEERAKGNILERFSAQQFPDLHSELNLSSLELGDSALYFCASSVGFYNEQFFGPGTRLTVL.